Below are 17 T cell receptor beta chains sequenced from a single sample in a study of monozygotic twins with inflammatory bowel disease. TCRdb reprocessed the 5' RACE reads and reports one entry per CDR3 protein, with no DNA. In total, the table holds some 440,000 distinct CDR3 sequences. Sequencing was carried out using blood. These receptor sequences come from a human donor with ulcerative colitis or Crohn's disease, or a healthy co-twin of an affected twin (not recorded which).

The chain employs TRBV7-2 and TRBJ2-3; the D call from TCRdb, TRBD2, cannot be confirmed without DNA. CDR1 and CDR2 from the germline V gene are SGHTA and FQGNSA. The CDR3 runs 16 residues. This chain's CDR3 is CASSPTGTKTTDTQYF.

The CDR3 loop reads CASSQPGTMGNIQYF. The chain has TRBV3-1 and TRBJ2-4; TCRdb reports TRBD1, a call that lacks DNA to check it against. This CDR3 contains 15 residues. Germline CDR1 and CDR2: LGHDT and YNNKEL (reference sequence).

The chain has TRBV7-8 and TRBJ2-3; as DNA is missing, the TRBD1 call by TCRdb cannot be tested. From germline, CDR1 is SGHVS and CDR2 FQNEAQ. This CDR3 region has 16 residues. The CDR3 protein is CASPPAQTSSTDTQYF.

J is TRBJ2-2 and V is TRBV6-1. This CDR3 spans 14 amino acids. The V gene's germline CDR1 is MNHNS and CDR2 SASEGT. The CDR3: CASRKSLYTGELFF.

The chain has TRBV6-1 and TRBJ1-4; TCRdb lists TRBD1, though no DNA is available to test this call. Per the germline V gene, CDR1 is MNHNS and CDR2 is SASEGT. This CDR3 is built from 15 residues. CDR3 in amino acids: CASRTLQGVNEKLFF.

The V gene is TRBV7-9, the J gene TRBJ2-1; TCRdb indicates TRBD2, and absent DNA this call remains unverified. The germline CDR1 and CDR2 sequences are SEHNR and FQNEAQ (reference sequence). The CDR3 runs to 15 residues. CDR3 amino acids: CASSLALGLAGEQFF.

V is TRBV30 and J is TRBJ2-1; lacking DNA, the TRBD1 call made by TCRdb goes unchecked. This CDR3 comprises 13 residues. Germline CDR1 is GTSNPN and CDR2 is SVGIG (reference sequence). Here the CDR3 reads CAWSLGGYNEQFF.

The chain is built from TRBV28 and TRBJ2-1; lacking DNA, the TRBD2 call made by TCRdb goes unchecked. The germline CDR1 and CDR2 sequences are MDHEN and SYDVKM. The CDR3 extends over 13 amino acids. CDR3 loop: CASSEREFLEQFF.

The chain has TRBV6-5 and TRBJ1-3. The germline gives CDR1 MNHEY, CDR2 SVGAGI. This CDR3 contains 17 residues. The CDR3 sequence: CASSFSGRSLSGNTIYF.

The chain is built from TRBV15 and TRBJ1-1; TCRdb indicates TRBD1, and absent DNA this call remains unverified. Per the germline V gene, CDR1 is LNHNV and CDR2 is YYDKDF (reference sequence). The CDR3 length is 17 residues. CDR3 sequence: CATSRDKGRGLQTEAFF.

The V and J genes are TRBV5-1 and TRBJ2-5; there is no DNA to check the TCRdb D call of TRBD2. Germline loops: CDR1 SGHRS, CDR2 YFSETQ. The CDR3 length is 16 residues. The CDR3 spells CASRKASGVMEETQYF. The full variable domain, its missing parts supplied by reference TRBV5-1 and TRBJ2-5, is KAGVTQTPRYLIKTRGQQVTLSCSPISGHRSVSWYQQTPGQGLQFLFEYFSETQRNKGNFPGRFSGRQFSNSRSEMNVSTLELGDSALYLCASRKASGVMEETQYFGPGTRLLVL.

The V gene is TRBV10-3, the J gene TRBJ2-1; TCRdb's D call of TRBD1 is untestable without DNA. Looked up from germline, CDR1 is ENHRY and CDR2 is SYGVKD. The CDR3 contains 21 residues. Here the CDR3 reads CAISESGTNPSTRENLDEQFF.

This chain joins TRBV12-3 or TRBV12-4 and TRBJ2-3; with no DNA, the TCRdb D assignment of TRBD1 cannot be verified. There are 17 residues in the CDR3. The CDR3 region is CASSRPGIRVSTDTQYF.

The chain recombines TRBV7-8 with TRBJ2-1; TCRdb's D call, TRBD1, is unchecked because there is no DNA. This CDR3 has 12 residues. Germline assignment: CDR1 SGHVS and CDR2 FQNEAQ. CDR3 residues: CASSPPQDEQFF.

The V and J genes are TRBV5-1 and TRBJ2-5; TCRdb lists TRBD2, though no DNA is available to test this call. This CDR3 region has 15 residues. Germline loops: CDR1 SGHRS, CDR2 YFSETQ. CDR3 in amino acids: CASSAITSGMETQYF.

The chain couples TRBV5-1 to TRBJ1-5; TCRdb's assignment of TRBD1 cannot be checked, as there is no DNA. Germline V gene lookup returns CDR1 SGHRS and CDR2 YFSETQ. This CDR3 is 14 amino acids long. The CDR3 reads CASSLQGDNQPQHF. The complete variable domain, with remaining parts taken from reference TRBV5-1 and TRBJ1-5, reads KAGVTQTPRYLIKTRGQQVTLSCSPISGHRSVSWYQQTPGQGLQFLFEYFSETQRNKGNFPGRFSGRQFSNSRSEMNVSTLELGDSALYLCASSLQGDNQPQHFGDGTRLSIL.

The chain recombines TRBV5-1 with TRBJ2-7; checking the TCRdb D call of TRBD2 is not possible without DNA. Looked up from germline, CDR1 is SGHRS and CDR2 is YFSETQ. CDR3 size: 13 residues. The CDR3 sequence: CASRGTATDEQYF.